Listed below are T cell receptor beta chains from one sample, sequenced in a study of blood T cell repertoires in COVID-19. TCRdb's table, derived via immunoSEQ multiplex PCR, lists solely in-frame clones and lacks some. Among over 90,000 clones listed, 70% to 90% were seen once. Material: peripheral blood. These receptors were taken from a man aged 45-60 years with active COVID-19. Both conserved end residues are part of each CDR3. Fields, in order: V gene, J gene, D gene, clone size, CDR3 DNA, CDR3 protein. D genes are given only for firm matches. Rows may omit the clone size; those that give it use once, few, many or a size class.

V gene: TRBV13; J gene: TRBJ2-5; D gene: TRBD2; clone size: .; CDR3 DNA: TGTGCCAGCAGCTCACGGGGGGGCCCAGAGACCCAGTACTTC; CDR3 protein: CASSSRGGPETQYF
V gene: TRBV2; J gene: TRBJ2-7; D gene: .; clone size: .; CDR3 DNA: TGTGCCAGCACCTCCCGTGGTTCGGTTGGCGAGCAGTACTTC; CDR3 protein: CASTSRGSVGEQYF
V gene: TRBV5-6; J gene: TRBJ2-7; D gene: .; clone size: .; CDR3 DNA: TGTGCCAGCAGCTTGGGGGCAGACCCCTACGAGCAGTACTTC; CDR3 protein: CASSLGADPYEQYF
V gene: TRBV2; J gene: TRBJ2-1; D gene: TRBD2; clone size: .; CDR3 DNA: TGTGCCAGCAGGACTAGCTTGGATGAGCAGTTCTTC; CDR3 protein: CASRTSLDEQFF
V gene: TRBV4-2; J gene: TRBJ1-5; D gene: .; clone size: .; CDR3 DNA: TGTGCCAGCAGCCAAGGCTCAGGGAATCAGCCCCAGCATTTT; CDR3 protein: CASSQGSGNQPQHF
V gene: TRBV11-2; J gene: TRBJ1-2; D gene: TRBD1; clone size: .; CDR3 DNA: TGTGCCAGCAGCCCCGCTAGGACAGGGGTCCGCGGCTACACCTTC; CDR3 protein: CASSPARTGVRGYTF
V gene: TRBV2; J gene: TRBJ1-1; D gene: TRBD1; clone size: .; CDR3 DNA: TGTGCCAGCAGGAAACCCGGGACAGGGGGCTCTGAAGCTTTCTTT; CDR3 protein: CASRKPGTGGSEAFF
V gene: TRBV7-6; J gene: TRBJ1-2; D gene: .; clone size: .; CDR3 DNA: TGTGCCAGCAGCAAGTGGTGGGGCCTCCGGAACTATGGCTACACCTTC; CDR3 protein: CASSKWWGLRNYGYTF
V gene: TRBV7-2; J gene: TRBJ1-3; D gene: .; clone size: once; CDR3 DNA: TGTGCCAGCAGCGCCCGGTGGGCCTTCTCTGGAAACACCATATATTTT; CDR3 protein: CASSARWAFSGNTIYF
V gene: TRBV7-2; J gene: TRBJ2-2; D gene: .; clone size: once; CDR3 DNA: TGTGCCAGCAGCTTCACGGGGGGCCGGGGCACCGGGGAGCTGTTTTTT; CDR3 protein: CASSFTGGRGTGELFF
V gene: TRBV3-1/TRBV3-2; J gene: TRBJ2-7; D gene: .; clone size: .; CDR3 DNA: TGTGCCAGCAGCCAAGCCCGGGGGTGGGGATACGAGCAGTACTTC; CDR3 protein: CASSQARGWGYEQYF
V gene: TRBV28; J gene: TRBJ1-5; D gene: .; clone size: .; CDR3 DNA: TGTGCCAGCAGTTTAAGTACGGATCAGCCCCAGCATTTT; CDR3 protein: CASSLSTDQPQHF
V gene: TRBV2; J gene: TRBJ2-3; D gene: TRBD2; clone size: .; CDR3 DNA: TGTGCCAGCAGTGAAGTAGGTCTAGCGGGGGGGCCTTTT; CDR3 protein: CASSEVGLAGGPF
V gene: TRBV3-1/TRBV3-2; J gene: TRBJ2-3; D gene: .; clone size: .; CDR3 DNA: TGTGCCAGCAGTGGGTCTTGGGGGGGCACAGATACGCAGTATTTT; CDR3 protein: CASSGSWGGTDTQYF
V gene: TRBV6-5; J gene: TRBJ2-3; D gene: TRBD2; clone size: .; CDR3 DNA: TGTGCCAGCAGTTACACTAGCGGGGGGGGAGATACGCAGTATTTT; CDR3 protein: CASSYTSGGGDTQYF
V gene: TRBV6-1; J gene: TRBJ2-3; D gene: TRBD2; clone size: .; CDR3 DNA: TGTGCCAGCAGTGACCAGAGCGGGGGGAGCACAGATACGCAGTATTTT; CDR3 protein: CASSDQSGGSTDTQYF
V gene: TRBV30; J gene: TRBJ2-5; D gene: TRBD1; clone size: .; CDR3 DNA: TGTGCCTGGACTAGGGGGCGCGTAAAGACCCAGTACTTC; CDR3 protein: CAWTRGRVKTQYF
V gene: TRBV30; J gene: TRBJ1-1; D gene: .; clone size: .; CDR3 DNA: TGTGCCTGGAGTCATAGGGGCATGGGGGGCACTGAAGCTTTCTTT; CDR3 protein: CAWSHRGMGGTEAFF
V gene: TRBV6-6; J gene: TRBJ1-4; D gene: .; clone size: .; CDR3 DNA: TGTGCCAGCAGTCCGGGATTCATCGCGCTTTTT; CDR3 protein: CASSPGFIALF
V gene: TRBV11-2; J gene: TRBJ2-5; D gene: .; clone size: .; CDR3 DNA: TGTGCCAGCAGCACGATGGGCAGTCAAGAGACCCAGTACTTC; CDR3 protein: CASSTMGSQETQYF
V gene: TRBV7-8; J gene: TRBJ2-3; D gene: TRBD1; clone size: .; CDR3 DNA: TGTGCCAGCAGCCATACGACAGGGTTAGATACGCAGTATTTT; CDR3 protein: CASSHTTGLDTQYF
V gene: TRBV6-1; J gene: TRBJ1-1; D gene: TRBD1; clone size: .; CDR3 DNA: TGTGCCAGCAGTGGATACAGGGGGCGCGGAGGCACTGAAGCTTTCTTT; CDR3 protein: CASSGYRGRGGTEAFF
V gene: TRBV9; J gene: TRBJ2-3; D gene: TRBD2; clone size: .; CDR3 DNA: TGTGCCAGTAGATCCGGGACTAGCGACACAGATACGCAGTATTTT; CDR3 protein: CASRSGTSDTDTQYF
V gene: TRBV18; J gene: TRBJ1-5; D gene: TRBD1; clone size: .; CDR3 DNA: TGTGCCAGCTCATCACGGACAGGGATGGGGGGTCAGCCCCAGCATTTT; CDR3 protein: CASSSRTGMGGQPQHF
V gene: TRBV5-1; J gene: TRBJ1-3; D gene: .; clone size: .; CDR3 DNA: TGCGCCAGCAGCTTGGCAACGAGCTCTGGAAACACCATATATTTT; CDR3 protein: CASSLATSSGNTIYF
V gene: TRBV6-1; J gene: TRBJ1-1; D gene: TRBD1; clone size: once; CDR3 DNA: TGTGCCAGCAGTGAAAGGGGCCGGGACAGGGTGAACACTGAAGCTTTCTTT; CDR3 protein: CASSERGRDRVNTEAFF
V gene: TRBV7-9; J gene: TRBJ1-2; D gene: .; clone size: .; CDR3 DNA: TGTGCCAGCAGCTTCCGGGGGGCGGATGGCTACACCTTC; CDR3 protein: CASSFRGADGYTF
V gene: TRBV12-3/TRBV12-4; J gene: TRBJ2-7; D gene: TRBD2; clone size: .; CDR3 DNA: TGTGCCAGCAACACCGGGGGGGACGAGCAGTACTTC; CDR3 protein: CASNTGGDEQYF
V gene: TRBV30; J gene: TRBJ2-4; D gene: TRBD2; clone size: .; CDR3 DNA: TGTGCCTGGAATTTGGCGGGGGGGCTGGCCAAAAACATTCAGTACTTC; CDR3 protein: CAWNLAGGLAKNIQYF
V gene: TRBV6-4; J gene: TRBJ2-3; D gene: TRBD2; clone size: .; CDR3 DNA: TGTGCCAGCAGTGACTCCGGGGGGGGCACAGATACGCAGTATTTT; CDR3 protein: CASSDSGGGTDTQYF
V gene: TRBV4-3; J gene: TRBJ1-5; D gene: .; clone size: .; CDR3 DNA: TGCGCCAGCAGCCAAGAATCGGGGGGCAGCAATCAGCCCCAGCATTTT; CDR3 protein: CASSQESGGSNQPQHF
V gene: TRBV12-5; J gene: TRBJ1-5; D gene: .; clone size: .; CDR3 DNA: TGTGCTAGTGGTTTGGAGACAGGTCGCAATCAGCCCCAGCATTTT; CDR3 protein: CASGLETGRNQPQHF
V gene: TRBV7-9; J gene: TRBJ2-1; D gene: TRBD1; clone size: once; CDR3 DNA: TGTGCCAGCAGCCTGACCGGGACAGGGGCGAGTGGTGAGCAGTTCTTC; CDR3 protein: CASSLTGTGASGEQFF
V gene: TRBV3-1/TRBV3-2; J gene: TRBJ2-2; D gene: .; clone size: .; CDR3 DNA: TGTGCCAGCTCCCGGGAAAACACCGGGGAGCTGTTTTTT; CDR3 protein: CASSRENTGELFF
V gene: TRBV19; J gene: TRBJ2-5; D gene: .; clone size: .; CDR3 DNA: TGTGCCAGTAACGGAGGGACAGTTGAGACCCAGTACTTC; CDR3 protein: CASNGGTVETQYF
V gene: TRBV10-3; J gene: TRBJ1-1; D gene: TRBD1; clone size: .; CDR3 DNA: TGTGCCATCACCCAAGGGGGCCCGAACACTGAAGCTTTCTTT; CDR3 protein: CAITQGGPNTEAFF
V gene: TRBV7-8; J gene: TRBJ2-5; D gene: TRBD1; clone size: once; CDR3 DNA: TGTGCCAGCAGCTACCGGGACAGGGAGGGGACCCAGTACTTC; CDR3 protein: CASSYRDREGTQYF
V gene: TRBV11-3; J gene: TRBJ2-7; D gene: TRBD1; clone size: .; CDR3 DNA: TGTGCCAGCAGCTCCCGCCGGGACAGGGGGTTTTACTCCTACGAGCAGTACTTC; CDR3 protein: CASSSRRDRGFYSYEQYF
V gene: TRBV6-2/TRBV6-3; J gene: TRBJ2-7; D gene: TRBD1; clone size: .; CDR3 DNA: TGTGCCAGCAGTTACTCGGGACAGAGTTACGAGCAGTACTTC; CDR3 protein: CASSYSGQSYEQYF
V gene: TRBV14; J gene: TRBJ1-1; D gene: .; clone size: .; CDR3 DNA: TGTGCCAGCAGCCATTCAGACACTGAAGCTTTCTTT; CDR3 protein: CASSHSDTEAFF
V gene: TRBV5-1; J gene: TRBJ2-1; D gene: TRBD2; clone size: .; CDR3 DNA: TGCGCCAGCAGCTTGAGCCAACTAGCGGGGGTTAATGAGCAGTTCTTC; CDR3 protein: CASSLSQLAGVNEQFF
V gene: TRBV15; J gene: TRBJ1-1; D gene: .; clone size: once; CDR3 DNA: TGTGCCACCAGCATTGCCGGGACACTTTCCATGAACACTGAAGCTTTCTTT; CDR3 protein: CATSIAGTLSMNTEAFF
V gene: TRBV11-3; J gene: TRBJ1-4; D gene: TRBD1; clone size: .; CDR3 DNA: TGTGCCAGGCCTGACAGGGAAGAGACTAATGAAAAACTGTTTTTT; CDR3 protein: CARPDREETNEKLFF
V gene: TRBV7-7; J gene: TRBJ2-1; D gene: TRBD2; clone size: .; CDR3 DNA: TGTGCCAGCAGCTTAAGCGGGGTCCACAATGAGCAGTTCTTC; CDR3 protein: CASSLSGVHNEQFF
V gene: TRBV7-2; J gene: TRBJ1-2; D gene: TRBD1; clone size: .; CDR3 DNA: TGTGCCAGCAGACCAGGGGGCTCCGACTATGGCTACACCTTC; CDR3 protein: CASRPGGSDYGYTF
V gene: TRBV14; J gene: TRBJ2-2; D gene: TRBD1; clone size: .; CDR3 DNA: TGTGCCAGCAGGAACAGGGGAAATACCGGGGAGCTGTTTTTT; CDR3 protein: CASRNRGNTGELFF
V gene: TRBV7-7; J gene: TRBJ2-3; D gene: TRBD2; clone size: .; CDR3 DNA: TGTGCCAGCAGCTATAGCGGGGGAAGCACAGATACGCAGTATTTT; CDR3 protein: CASSYSGGSTDTQYF
V gene: TRBV29-1; J gene: TRBJ1-5; D gene: TRBD1; clone size: .; CDR3 DNA: TGCAGCGTTCAAAGGGGGCTCGGTCAGCCCCAGCATTTT; CDR3 protein: CSVQRGLGQPQHF
V gene: TRBV4-2; J gene: TRBJ2-1; D gene: TRBD2; clone size: once; CDR3 DNA: TGTGCCAGCAGCGTCCGACTAGCGGGGGCTTACAATGAGCAGTTCTTC; CDR3 protein: CASSVRLAGAYNEQFF
V gene: TRBV18; J gene: TRBJ1-1; D gene: .; clone size: .; CDR3 DNA: TGTGCCAGCTCACCAATTCGGGCGGGGGACACTGAAGCTTTCTTT; CDR3 protein: CASSPIRAGDTEAFF
V gene: TRBV6-5; J gene: TRBJ2-4; D gene: .; clone size: once; CDR3 DNA: TGTGCCAGCACCCCGGGGGGCGTTTCAAAAAACATTCAGTACTTC; CDR3 protein: CASTPGGVSKNIQYF
V gene: TRBV11-3; J gene: TRBJ1-1; D gene: .; clone size: .; CDR3 DNA: TGTGCCAGCAGCCCGATTGAGGGTTCTGAAGCTTTCTTT; CDR3 protein: CASSPIEGSEAFF
V gene: TRBV4-3; J gene: TRBJ2-7; D gene: .; clone size: .; CDR3 DNA: TGCGCCAGCAGCCAAGATCTGCCGACAACCTACGAGCAGTACTTC; CDR3 protein: CASSQDLPTTYEQYF
V gene: TRBV19; J gene: TRBJ2-6; D gene: TRBD1; clone size: .; CDR3 DNA: TGTGCCAGTAGAATTAGAACAGGGGGAGCAGATGGGGCCAACGTCCTGACTTTC; CDR3 protein: CASRIRTGGADGANVLTF
V gene: TRBV2; J gene: TRBJ1-5; D gene: .; clone size: few; CDR3 DNA: TGTGCCAGCAGTGAAGGTAGTCCATACAATCAGCCCCAGCATTTT; CDR3 protein: CASSEGSPYNQPQHF